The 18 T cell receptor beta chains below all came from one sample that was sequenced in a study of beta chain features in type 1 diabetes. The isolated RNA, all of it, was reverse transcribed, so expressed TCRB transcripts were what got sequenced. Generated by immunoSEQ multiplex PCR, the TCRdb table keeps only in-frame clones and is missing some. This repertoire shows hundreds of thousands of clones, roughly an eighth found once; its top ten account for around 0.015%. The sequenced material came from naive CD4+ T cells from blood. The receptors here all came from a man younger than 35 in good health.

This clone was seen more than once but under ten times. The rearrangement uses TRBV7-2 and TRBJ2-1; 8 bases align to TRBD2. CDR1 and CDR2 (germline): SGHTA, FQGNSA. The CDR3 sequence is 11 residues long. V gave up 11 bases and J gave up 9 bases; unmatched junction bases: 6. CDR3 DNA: TGTGCCGGACGGGGGGGCGGTGAGCAGTTCTTC. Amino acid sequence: CAGRGGGEQFF.

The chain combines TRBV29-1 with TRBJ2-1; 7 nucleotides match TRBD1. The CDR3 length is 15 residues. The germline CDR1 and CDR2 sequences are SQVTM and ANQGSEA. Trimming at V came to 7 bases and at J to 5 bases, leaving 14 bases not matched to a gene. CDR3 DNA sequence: TGCAGCGCCCAGGCGACAGGGAGAAGGGACAATGAGCAGTTCTTC. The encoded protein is CSAQATGRRDNEQFF.

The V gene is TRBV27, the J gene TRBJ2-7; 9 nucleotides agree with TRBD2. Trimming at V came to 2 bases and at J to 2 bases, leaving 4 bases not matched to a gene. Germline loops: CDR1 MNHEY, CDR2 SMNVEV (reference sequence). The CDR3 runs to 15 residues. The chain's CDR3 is CASSLGLAGTYEQYF. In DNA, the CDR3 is TGTGCCAGCAGTTTAGGGCTAGCGGGAACCTACGAGCAGTACTTC.

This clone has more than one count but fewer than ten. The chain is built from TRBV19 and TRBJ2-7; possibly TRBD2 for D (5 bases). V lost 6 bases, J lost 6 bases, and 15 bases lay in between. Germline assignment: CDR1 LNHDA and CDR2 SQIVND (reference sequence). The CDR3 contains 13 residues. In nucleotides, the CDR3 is TGTGCCAGTAGCGGCCGGGAAGGGCTCGAGCAGTACTTC. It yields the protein CASSGREGLEQYF. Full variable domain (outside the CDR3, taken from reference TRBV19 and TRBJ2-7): DGGITQSPKYLFRKEGQNVTLSCEQNLNHDAMYWYRQDPGQGLRLIYYSQIVNDFQKGDIAEGYSVSREKKESFPLTVTSAQKNPTAFYLCASSGREGLEQYFGPGTRLTVT.

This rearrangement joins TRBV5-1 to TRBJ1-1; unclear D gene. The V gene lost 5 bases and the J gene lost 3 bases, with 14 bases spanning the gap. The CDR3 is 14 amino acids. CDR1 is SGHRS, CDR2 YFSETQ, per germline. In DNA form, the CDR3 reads TGCGCCAGCAGGACGGTCGGGGAATACACTGAAGCTTTCTTT. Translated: CASRTVGEYTEAFF.

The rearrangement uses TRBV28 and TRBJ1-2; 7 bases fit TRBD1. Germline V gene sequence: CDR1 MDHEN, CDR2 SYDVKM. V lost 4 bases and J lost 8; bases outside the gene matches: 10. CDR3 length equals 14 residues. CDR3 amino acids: CASSSPQGVGGYTF. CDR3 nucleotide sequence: TGTGCCAGCAGTTCGCCCCAGGGGGTGGGAGGCTACACCTTC.

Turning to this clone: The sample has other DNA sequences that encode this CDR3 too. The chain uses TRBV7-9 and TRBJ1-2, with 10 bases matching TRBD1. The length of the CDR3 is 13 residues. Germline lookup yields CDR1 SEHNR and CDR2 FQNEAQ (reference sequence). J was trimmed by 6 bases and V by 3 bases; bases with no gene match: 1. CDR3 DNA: TGTGCCAGCAGCTTGACAGGGGGCGATGGCTACACCTTC. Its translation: CASSLTGGDGYTF.

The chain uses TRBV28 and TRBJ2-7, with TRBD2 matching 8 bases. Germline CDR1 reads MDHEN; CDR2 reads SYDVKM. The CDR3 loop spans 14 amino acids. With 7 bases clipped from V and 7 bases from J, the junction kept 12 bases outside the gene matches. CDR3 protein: CASMGGGPQREQYF. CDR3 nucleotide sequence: TGTGCCAGCATGGGCGGGGGGCCCCAAAGAGAGCAGTACTTC. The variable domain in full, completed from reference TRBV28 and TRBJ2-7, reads DVKVTQSSRYLVKRTGEKVFLECVQDMDHENMFWYRQDPGLGLRLIYFSYDVKMKEKGDIPEGYSVSREKKERFSLILESASTNQTSMYLCASMGGGPQREQYFGPGTRLTVT.

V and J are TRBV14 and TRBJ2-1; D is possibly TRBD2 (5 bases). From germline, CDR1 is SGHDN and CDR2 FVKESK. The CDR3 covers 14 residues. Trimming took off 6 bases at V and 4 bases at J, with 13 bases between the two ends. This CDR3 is CASRGLPLYNEQFF. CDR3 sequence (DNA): TGTGCCAGCAGAGGACTTCCTCTATACAATGAGCAGTTCTTC.

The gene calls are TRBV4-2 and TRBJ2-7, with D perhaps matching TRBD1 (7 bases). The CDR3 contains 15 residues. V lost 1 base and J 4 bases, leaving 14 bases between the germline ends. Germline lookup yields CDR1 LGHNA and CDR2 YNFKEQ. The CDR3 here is CASSQGATGRYEQYF. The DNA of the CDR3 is TGTGCCAGCAGCCAAGGCGCGACAGGGAGGTACGAGCAGTACTTC.

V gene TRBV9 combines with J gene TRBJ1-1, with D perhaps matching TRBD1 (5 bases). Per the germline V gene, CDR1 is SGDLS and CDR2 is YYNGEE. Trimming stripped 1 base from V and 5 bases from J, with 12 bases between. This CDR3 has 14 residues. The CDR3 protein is CASSVQGGWTEAFF. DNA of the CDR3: TGTGCCAGCAGCGTACAGGGTGGATGGACTGAAGCTTTCTTT.

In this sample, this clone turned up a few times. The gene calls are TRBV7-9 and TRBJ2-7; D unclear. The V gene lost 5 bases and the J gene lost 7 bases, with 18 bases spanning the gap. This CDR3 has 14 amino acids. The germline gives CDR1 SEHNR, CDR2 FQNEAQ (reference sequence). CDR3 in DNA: TGTGCCAGCAGCCCTTACAGTACGTTGTGGGAGCAGTACTTC. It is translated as CASSPYSTLWEQYF. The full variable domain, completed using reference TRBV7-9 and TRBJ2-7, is DTGVSQNPRHKITKRGQNVTFRCDPISEHNRLYWYRQTLGQGPEFLTYFQNEAQLEKSRLLSDRFSAERPKGSFSTLEIQRTEQGDSAMYLCASSPYSTLWEQYFGPGTRLTVT.

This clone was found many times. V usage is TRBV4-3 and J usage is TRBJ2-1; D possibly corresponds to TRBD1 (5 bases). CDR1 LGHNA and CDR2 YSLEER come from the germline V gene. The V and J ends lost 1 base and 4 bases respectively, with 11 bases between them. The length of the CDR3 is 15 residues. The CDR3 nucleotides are TGCGCCAGCAGCCAAGGATCACAGGAATACAATGAGCAGTTCTTC. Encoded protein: CASSQGSQEYNEQFF.

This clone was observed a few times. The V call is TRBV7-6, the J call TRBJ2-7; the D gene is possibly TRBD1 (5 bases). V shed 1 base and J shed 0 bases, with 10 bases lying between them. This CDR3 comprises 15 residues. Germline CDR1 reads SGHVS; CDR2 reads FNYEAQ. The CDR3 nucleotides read TGTGCCAGCAGCTTAGATAAGGGGAACTCCTACGAGCAGTACTTC. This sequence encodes CASSLDKGNSYEQYF.

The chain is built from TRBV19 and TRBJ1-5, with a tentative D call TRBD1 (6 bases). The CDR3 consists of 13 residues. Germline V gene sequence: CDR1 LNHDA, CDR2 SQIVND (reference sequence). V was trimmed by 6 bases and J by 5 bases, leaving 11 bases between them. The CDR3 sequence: CASSGTTDQPQHF. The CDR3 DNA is TGTGCCAGTAGCGGGACAACAGATCAGCCCCAGCATTTT.

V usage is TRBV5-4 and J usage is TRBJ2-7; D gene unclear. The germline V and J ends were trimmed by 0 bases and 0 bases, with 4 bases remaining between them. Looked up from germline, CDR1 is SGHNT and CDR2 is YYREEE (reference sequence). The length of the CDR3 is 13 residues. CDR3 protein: CASSLAHSYEQYF. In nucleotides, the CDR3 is TGTGCCAGCAGCTTGGCACACTCCTACGAGCAGTACTTC. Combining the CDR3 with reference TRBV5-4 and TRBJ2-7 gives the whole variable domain ETGVTQSPTHLIKTRGQQVTLRCSSQSGHNTVSWYQQALGQGPQFIFQYYREEENGRGNFPPRFSGLQFPNYSSELNVNALELDDSALYLCASSLAHSYEQYFGPGTRLTVT.

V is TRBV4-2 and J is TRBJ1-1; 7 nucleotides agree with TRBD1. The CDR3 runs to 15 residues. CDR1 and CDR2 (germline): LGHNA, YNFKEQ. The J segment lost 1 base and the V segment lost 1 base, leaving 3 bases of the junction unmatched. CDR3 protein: CASSQADRENTEAFF. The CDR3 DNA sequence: TGTGCCAGCAGCCAAGCAGACAGGGAGAACACTGAAGCTTTCTTT.

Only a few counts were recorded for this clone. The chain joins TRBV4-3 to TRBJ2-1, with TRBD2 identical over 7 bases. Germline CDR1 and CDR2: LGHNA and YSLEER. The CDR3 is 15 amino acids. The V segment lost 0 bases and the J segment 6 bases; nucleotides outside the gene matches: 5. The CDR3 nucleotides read TGCGCCAGCAGCCAAGATGGGAGGGGTACCAATGAGCAGTTCTTC. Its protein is CASSQDGRGTNEQFF.